This TCR beta chain was observed in a study of shared clonotypes between healthy human individuals. Overall study context: Serving as donors were a couple of women and three men, whose ages spanned 18 to 49.

The germline gives CDR1 LGHNA, CDR2 YNFKEQ. Between the trimmed V and J ends, which lost 8 bases and 2 bases, there was a span of 10 bases. This CDR3 region has 12 residues. As concerns this clone: The antigen is not known.

General study points: The study generally estimated greater richness for naive than memory subsets. Sharing across a few donors was seen in roughly 5.2% of naive CD4 clonotypes.

The table came from immunoSEQ multiplex PCR; TCRdb's copy has only in-frame clones and leaves some out. This sample has around 1.4 million clones, with around 98.5% found just once. This chain connects TRBV4-2 to TRBJ2-7, with D uncertain. Sample: naive CD4+ T cells sorted from blood. The sample's subset: CD45RA+ positively selected. This clonotype was sampled from a man aged 25-45 years in good health. CDR3 sequence: CASGAAPYEQYF. The CDR3 DNA follows: TGTGCCAGCGGCGCGGCCCCCTACGAGCAGTACTTC.